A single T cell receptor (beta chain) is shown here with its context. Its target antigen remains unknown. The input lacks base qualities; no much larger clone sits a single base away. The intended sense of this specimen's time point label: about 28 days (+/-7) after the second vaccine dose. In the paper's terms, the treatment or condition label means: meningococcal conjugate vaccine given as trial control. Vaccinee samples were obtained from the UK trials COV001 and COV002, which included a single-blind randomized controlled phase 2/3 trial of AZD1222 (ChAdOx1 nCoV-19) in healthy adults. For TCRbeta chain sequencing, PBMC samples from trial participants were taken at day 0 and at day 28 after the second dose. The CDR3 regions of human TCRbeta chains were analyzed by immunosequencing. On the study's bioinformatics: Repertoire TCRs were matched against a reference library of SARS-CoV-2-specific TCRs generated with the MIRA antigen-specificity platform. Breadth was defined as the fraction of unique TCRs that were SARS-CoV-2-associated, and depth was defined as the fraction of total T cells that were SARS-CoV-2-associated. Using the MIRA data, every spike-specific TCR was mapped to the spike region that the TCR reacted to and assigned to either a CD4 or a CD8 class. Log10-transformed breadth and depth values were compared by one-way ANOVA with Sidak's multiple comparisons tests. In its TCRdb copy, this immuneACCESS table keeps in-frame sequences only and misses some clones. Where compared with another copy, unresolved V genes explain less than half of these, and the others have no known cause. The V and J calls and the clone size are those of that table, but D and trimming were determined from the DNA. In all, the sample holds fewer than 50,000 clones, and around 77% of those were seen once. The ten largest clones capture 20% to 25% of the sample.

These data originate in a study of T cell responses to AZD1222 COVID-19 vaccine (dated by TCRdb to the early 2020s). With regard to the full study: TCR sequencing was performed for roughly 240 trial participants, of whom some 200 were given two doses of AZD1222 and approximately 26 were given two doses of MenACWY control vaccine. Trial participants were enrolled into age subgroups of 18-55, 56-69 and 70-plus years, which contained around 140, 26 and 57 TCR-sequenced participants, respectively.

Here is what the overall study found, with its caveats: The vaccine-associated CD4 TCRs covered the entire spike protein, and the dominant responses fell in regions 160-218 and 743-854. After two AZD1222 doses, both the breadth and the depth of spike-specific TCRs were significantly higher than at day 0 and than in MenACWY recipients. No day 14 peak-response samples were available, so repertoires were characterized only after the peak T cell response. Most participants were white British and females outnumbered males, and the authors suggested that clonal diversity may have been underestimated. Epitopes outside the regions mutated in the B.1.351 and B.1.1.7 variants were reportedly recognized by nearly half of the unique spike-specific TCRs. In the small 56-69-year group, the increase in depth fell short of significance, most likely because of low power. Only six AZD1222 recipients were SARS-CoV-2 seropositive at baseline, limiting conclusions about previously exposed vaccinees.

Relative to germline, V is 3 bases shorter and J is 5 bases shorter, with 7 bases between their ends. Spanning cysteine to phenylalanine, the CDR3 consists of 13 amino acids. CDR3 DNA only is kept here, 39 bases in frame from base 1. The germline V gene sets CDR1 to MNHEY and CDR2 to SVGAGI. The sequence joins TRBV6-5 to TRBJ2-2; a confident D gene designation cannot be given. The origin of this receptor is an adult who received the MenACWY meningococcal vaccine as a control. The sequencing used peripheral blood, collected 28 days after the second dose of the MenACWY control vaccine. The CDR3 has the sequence CASSYEVTGELFF. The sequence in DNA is TGTGCCAGCAGTTATGAGGTTACCGGGGAGCTGTTTTTT.